The present entry profiles one T cell receptor (beta chain) with its context. V lost 3 bases, J lost 2 bases, and 13 bases stayed unmatched. The CDR3 runs to 18 residues. The germline V gene encodes CDR1 LGHNA and CDR2 YSLEER. The assay was immunoSEQ multiplex PCR, and TCRdb's table has in-frame clones only and misses some. Counted here are approximately 40,000 clones, roughly nine tenths occurring once; the ten biggest clones make up 5% to 6.5%. This sample stems from a study of T cell changes during pregnancy in multiple sclerosis. The sequence derives from a female donor with multiple sclerosis, enrolled in a pregnancy study. The source material was CD8+ T cells from peripheral blood mononuclear cells, sampled in the third trimester of pregnancy. The chain employs TRBV4-3 and TRBJ2-3; 8 nucleotides match TRBD2. The CDR3: CASSHTTGTSGLTDTQYF. CDR3 nucleotides: TGCGCCAGCAGCCACACCACCGGTACTAGCGGCCTCACAGATACGCAGTATTTT.